What follows describes a single T cell receptor (beta chain). Time point given: patch test 3, about 24 weeks after DPC sensitization. Treatment given: therapeutic diphenylcyclopropenone sensitization with weekly scalp DPC. This sample stems from a study of human T cells and chemical hapten exposure. One entry per CDR3 protein results from TCRdb running MiXCR on the RACE reads. The top ten hold approximately 2% of the sample, which has 60,000 to 65,000 distinct CDR3 sequences, about 11% seen once. The sample here was whole blood, taken in connection with sensitization to the hapten diphenylcyclopropenone (DPC). The clonotype comes from a woman between 25 and 40 years old with alopecia areata. Some clones in this sample may be carry-over from other donors' samples.

The CDR3 is CSVAEGEQYF. In DNA form, the CDR3 reads TGCAGCGTGGCCGAGGGCGAGCAGTACTTC. The chain combines TRBV29-1 with TRBJ2-7; TRBD2 might be the D (5 bases). The germline CDR1 and CDR2 sequences are SQVTM and ANQGSEA. Trimming left V 6 bases short and J 6 bases short, with 9 bases between. The CDR3 extends over 10 amino acids.